This T cell receptor beta chain originates from a study of control samples from healthy donors and cancer patients. CDR1 and CDR2 from the germline V gene are MNHEY and SVGEGT. J was trimmed by 5 bases and V by 7 bases; bases with no gene match: 8. The CDR3 is made up of 13 amino acids. The assay was immunoSEQ multiplex PCR, and TCRdb's table has in-frame clones only and misses some. In the table there are roughly 150,000 clones, almost 90% of which are singletons. This chain links TRBV6-2 or TRBV6-3 with TRBJ2-7; 7 bases are a match to TRBD1. Sequenced input: blood. The sequence was collected from a man in his late teens or twenties in good health. The CDR3 here is CASTPATGNEQYF. In DNA form, the CDR3 reads TGTGCCAGCACCCCCGCGACAGGGAACGAGCAGTACTTC.